This entry concerns a single T cell receptor (beta chain). The sample originates from a study of T cells after somatic rescue of genetic block. V was clipped by 0 bases and J by 0 bases, with 6 bases between them. The CDR3 has 14 residues. The germline CDR1 and CDR2 sequences are SGDLS and YYNGEE. Profiling relied on immunoSEQ multiplex PCR, and the TCRdb table lists in-frame clones only, not all of them. The repertoire holds 11,000 or so clones, with approximately 81% as singletons. The sequenced sample consisted of peripheral blood mononuclear cells (PBMCs). This chain uses TRBV9 with TRBJ1-1; D unclear. This clonotype was obtained from a boy between 10 and 17 years old. The CDR3 DNA follows: TGTGCCAGCAGCGTAGCGGTAATGAACACTGAAGCTTTCTTT. This encodes CASSVAVMNTEAFF.